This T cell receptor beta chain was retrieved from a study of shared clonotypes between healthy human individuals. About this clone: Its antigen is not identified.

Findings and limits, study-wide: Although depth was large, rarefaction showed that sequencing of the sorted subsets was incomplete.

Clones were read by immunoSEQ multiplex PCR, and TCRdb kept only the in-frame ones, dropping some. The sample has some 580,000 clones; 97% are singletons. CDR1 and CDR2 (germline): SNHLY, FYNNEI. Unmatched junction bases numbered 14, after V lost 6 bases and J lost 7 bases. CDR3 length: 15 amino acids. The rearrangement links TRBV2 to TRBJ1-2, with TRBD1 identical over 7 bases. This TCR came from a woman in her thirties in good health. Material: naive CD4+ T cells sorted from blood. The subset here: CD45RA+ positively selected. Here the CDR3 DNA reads TGTGCCAGCAGGAGGAGATCCGGGACAGAGGCTGGCTACACCTTC. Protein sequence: CASRRRSGTEAGYTF.